The source of this T cell receptor (beta chain) is a study of T cell responses to AZD1222 COVID-19 vaccine. The protocol was immunoSEQ multiplex PCR, while the TCRdb copy is restricted to in-frame clones and leaves out a portion. The data show roughly 50,000 clones, roughly 90% seen once. The CDR3 has 14 residues. Germline V gene lookup returns CDR1 SNHLY and CDR2 FYNNEI. With 6 bases removed from V and 3 bases from J, the gap between germline ends came to 12 bases. The V and J genes are TRBV2 and TRBJ2-1; D possibly corresponds to TRBD2 (5 bases). The specimen was peripheral blood, collected 28 days after the second AZD1222 dose. The sequence was obtained from an adult who received the AZD1222 COVID-19 vaccine. CDR3 sequence (DNA): TGTGCCAGCAGGGACTTTGCCGACTACAATGAGCAGTTCTTC. Protein product: CASRDFADYNEQFF.